This T cell receptor beta chain was identified in a study of control samples from healthy donors and cancer patients. Profiling relied on immunoSEQ multiplex PCR, and the TCRdb table lists in-frame clones only, not all of them. Of around 55,000 clones listed, 88% are singletons. In germline, CDR1 is MNHEY, CDR2 SMNVEV (reference sequence). V was shortened by 3 bases and J by 0 bases, with 15 bases between the two germline ends. The CDR3 consists of 17 residues. The sequencing sample was made of blood. The sequence derives from a man aged 50-59 years in good health. V is TRBV27 and J is TRBJ2-1; the D gene is possibly TRBD1 (6 bases). CDR3 sequence (DNA): TGTGCCAGCAGTTTGGTTGGGGTGGGGGCCTCCTACAATGAGCAGTTCTTC. Translating it yields CASSLVGVGASYNEQFF.